This T cell receptor (beta chain) was captured by sequencing in a study of shared clonotypes between healthy human individuals. Sorted-subset replicate PCRs used 150 to 200 ng DNA, some 33,000 T cell genomes. Profiled with immunoSEQ multiplex PCR; TCRdb holds only in-frame clones, not every one. This table has approximately 1,500,000 clones, about 96% appearing once. Points from the study as a whole: An anticipated effect of sequencing depth on clonotype sharing among donors was recognized.

As concerns this clone: Its antigen remains unknown.

Germline assignment: CDR1 LNHNV and CDR2 YYDKDF (reference sequence). This CDR3 has 15 residues. V shed 0 bases and J shed 3 bases, with 8 bases lying between them. The receptor was isolated from a young man in good health. V is TRBV15 and J is TRBJ2-2; D is unclear. The sample comprised naive CD4+ T cells sorted from blood. Subset meaning: CD45RA+ positively selected. CDR3 coding DNA: TGTGCCACCAGCAGAGATCTCTCAGACACCGGGGAGCTGTTTTTT. Translating gives CATSRDLSDTGELFF.